A single sample is the source of the 20 T cell receptor beta chains below, sequenced in a study of regulatory T cells in long-lasting Graves disease. In building TCR beta libraries, iRepertoire HTBI primers were used together with Arm-PCR of CDR3 regions. TCRdb reanalysed the multiplex PCR reads using MiXCR and keeps one entry per CDR3 protein. The sample lists 530,000 or so distinct CDR3 sequences; roughly 13% were seen once. Time point: newly diagnosed GD, antithyroid drugs for less than 3 months. The authors made the TCR library using RNA they extracted from PBMCs. These data were also reused for a study on T cells in Graves' hyperthyroidism and ophthalmopathy.

Material: peripheral blood mononuclear cells (PBMCs), obtained at new diagnosis, from a patient treated with antithyroid drugs. The receptors were sampled from a man aged 30 to 39 with Graves disease.

This clonotype was observed many times. V and J are TRBV7-2 and TRBJ1-2; 9 bases agree with TRBD1. The CDR3 sequence is 18 residues long. Trimming removed 1 base from V and 3 bases from J; junction bases left unmatched: 12. From germline, CDR1 is SGHTA and CDR2 FQGNSA. The CDR3 protein is CASSLGLPGQGRDYGYTF. The CDR3 nucleotides read TGTGCCAGCAGCTTAGGGCTCCCTGGACAGGGGAGGGACTATGGCTACACCTTC.

This clonotype was counted many times. The V gene is TRBV7-9, the J gene TRBJ2-1, with unresolved D. The CDR3 totals 11 residues. V was cut by 1 base and J by 15 bases, with 10 bases left in between. Germline CDR1 SEHNR, CDR2 FQNEAQ (reference sequence). DNA for the CDR3: TGTGCCAGCAGCTTAGGGGGTGGCAGGTTCTTC. This translates into CASSLGGGRFF. The variable domain in full, completed from reference TRBV7-9 and TRBJ2-1, reads DTGVSQNPRHKITKRGQNVTFRCDPISEHNRLYWYRQTLGQGPEFLTYFQNEAQLEKSRLLSDRFSAERPKGSFSTLEIQRTEQGDSAMYLCASSLGGGRFFGPGTRLTVL.

This clonotype was observed at least ten times. The V gene is TRBV7-3, the J gene TRBJ2-1; tentatively, D is TRBD1 (6 bases). Germline V gene data show CDR1 as SGHTA and CDR2 as FQGTGA. This CDR3 spans 15 amino acids. V lost 2 bases, J lost 9 bases, and 17 bases lay in between. The CDR3: CASSLGLGARGEQFF. The CDR3 DNA is TGTGCCAGCAGCTTAGGGTTGGGGGCGAGGGGTGAGCAGTTCTTC.

Only a few counts were recorded for this clonotype. The chain has TRBV28 and TRBJ2-1; the match to TRBD1 covers 8 bases. V shed 6 bases, J shed 6 bases, and the junction held 4 bases outside the gene matches. The CDR3 is 13 residues long. The V gene's germline CDR1 is MDHEN and CDR2 SYDVKM. The DNA of the CDR3 is TGTGCCAGCAGGTTACAGGGGGGCAATGAGCAGTTCTTC. This translates into CASRLQGGNEQFF.

In its sample, this clonotype was seen many times. The genes are TRBV12-3 or TRBV12-4 and TRBJ2-2, with unresolved D. The CDR3 extends over 17 amino acids. V was pared by 2 bases and J by 1 base, with 14 bases between. The CDR3 DNA reads TGTGCCAGCAGTTTACCAGCTGGGCGGAGGAACACCGGGGAGCTGTTTTTT. Its translation is CASSLPAGRRNTGELFF.

This clonotype occurred many times. The chain carries TRBV7-8 and TRBJ2-1; TRBD2 agrees at 8 bases. V was pared by 5 bases and J by 1 base, with 19 bases of the junction left unmatched. The germline V gene has CDR1 SGHVS and CDR2 FQNEAQ. The CDR3 covers 20 residues. CDR3 protein: CASSPQNVPSGSMSYNEQFF. The CDR3 DNA sequence: TGTGCCAGCAGCCCACAAAATGTCCCGAGCGGGAGCATGTCCTACAATGAGCAGTTCTTC.

This clonotype was seen repeatedly, ten times or more. V usage is TRBV6-4 and J usage is TRBJ1-1, with 9 bases aligning to TRBD1. The CDR3 has 18 amino acids. Germline V gene data show CDR1 as MRHNA and CDR2 as SNTAGT. V dropped 0 bases and J dropped 0; count of bases not matched to a gene: 8. This chain's CDR3 is CASSDSYRDREVNTEAFF. In DNA form, the CDR3 reads TGTGCCAGCAGTGACTCCTATAGGGACAGGGAGGTGAACACTGAAGCTTTCTTT.

This clonotype has more than one count but fewer than ten. The chain is built from TRBV20-1 and TRBJ1-5; D is undetermined. The V and J ends lost 3 bases and 0 bases respectively, with 12 bases between them. The CDR3 is made up of 15 amino acids. Germline-derived CDR1 and CDR2 are DFQATT and SNEGSKA (reference sequence). The CDR3 DNA sequence: TGCAGTGCTAGTAATAGGCAGAGTAGCAATCAGCCCCAGCATTTT. Protein sequence: CSASNRQSSNQPQHF.

This clonotype was seen only a few times. This sequence joins TRBV6-2 or TRBV6-3 and TRBJ2-6; D might be TRBD1 (5 bases). Trimming shortened V by 0 bases and J by 4 bases, and 19 bases separated the two germline ends. The CDR3 covers 19 residues. Germline V gene lookup returns CDR1 MNHEY and CDR2 SVGEGT. The CDR3 DNA follows: TGTGCCAGCAGTTACTCGTGGGTATTAGGGGTCTCCGGGGCCAACGTCCTGACTTTC. It encodes CASSYSWVLGVSGANVLTF.

This clonotype was seen a handful of times. This chain connects TRBV25-1 to TRBJ2-1, with D possibly being TRBD2 (6 bases). The V end was cut by 4 bases, the J end by 3 bases, with 13 bases between. In germline, CDR1 is MGHDK, CDR2 SYGVNS. The CDR3 totals 15 residues. The CDR3 DNA reads as TGTGCCAGCAGTGGTCCGGGAGCTGGCTACAATGAGCAGTTCTTC. This translates into CASSGPGAGYNEQFF.

This clonotype was seen more than once but under ten times. The CDR3 sequence: CASSHGGRMSSYEQYF. DNA for the CDR3: TGTGCCAGCAGTCACGGAGGCAGGATGAGCTCCTACGAGCAGTACTTC. The rearrangement uses TRBV6-1 and TRBJ2-7, with D maybe TRBD2 (5 bases). From germline, CDR1 is MNHNS and CDR2 SASEGT. The V end lost 5 bases, the J end lost 0 bases, and 17 bases lay between the germline ends. The CDR3 loop spans 16 amino acids.

The chain joins TRBV6-1 to TRBJ2-1; 7 bases are a match to TRBD1. Germline V gene lookup returns CDR1 MNHNS and CDR2 SASEGT. The ends lost 4 bases at V and 3 bases at J; junction bases unmatched: 9. The CDR3 sequence is 16 residues long. This CDR3 reads CASSGDRDRSYNEQFF. CDR3 bases: TGTGCCAGCAGTGGCGACCGGGACAGAAGCTACAATGAGCAGTTCTTC.

This clonotype was counted at least ten times. The chain couples TRBV27 to TRBJ2-7; TRBD2 might be the D (6 bases). Germline CDR1 is MNHEY and CDR2 is SMNVEV (reference sequence). Trimming removed 6 bases from V and 0 bases from J, with 6 bases in between. The CDR3 is made up of 12 amino acids. CDR3 coding DNA: TGTGCCAGCAGGGACTACTCCTACGAGCAGTACTTC. Protein sequence: CASRDYSYEQYF.

The chain combines TRBV27 with TRBJ2-5; 14 bases line up with TRBD2. The CDR3 spans 17 residues. V trimming: 6 bases; J trimming: 1 base; junction bases outside the gene matches: 7. The germline CDR1 and CDR2 sequences are MNHEY and SMNVEV (reference sequence). The CDR3 here is CASSLLGTSGSQETQYF. For the CDR3, the DNA is TGTGCCAGCAGCCTACTCGGGACTAGCGGGAGCCAAGAGACCCAGTACTTC.

The chain employs TRBV28 and TRBJ2-5; tentatively, D is TRBD2 (6 bases). V was trimmed by 8 bases and J by 3 bases, leaving 16 bases between them. The CDR3 sequence is 14 residues long. Germline loops: CDR1 MDHEN, CDR2 SYDVKM. The CDR3 loop reads CASGWRGRKETQYF. In nucleotides, the CDR3 is TGTGCCAGCGGCTGGAGGGGACGGAAAGAGACCCAGTACTTC.

This clonotype was detected many times. This rearrangement joins TRBV5-1 to TRBJ2-6; D is tentatively TRBD1 or TRBD2 (5 bases each). V was trimmed by 2 bases and J by 4 bases, leaving 10 bases between them. Germline V lookup: CDR1 SGHRS, CDR2 YFSETQ. The CDR3 runs to 15 residues. CDR3 coding DNA: TGCGCCAGCAGCTTTGAGGGGACCGGGGCCAACGTCCTGACTTTC. Translated: CASSFEGTGANVLTF.

The V and J genes are TRBV6-1 and TRBJ2-3; D is ambiguous. V was shortened by 10 bases and J by 7 bases, with 12 bases between the two germline ends. Per germline, CDR1 MNHNS and CDR2 SASEGT. CDR3 length: 11 amino acids. CDR3 nucleotide sequence: TGTGCCACTTCCGGGCAGAATACGCAGTATTTT. Protein: CATSGQNTQYF.

This clonotype was recorded many times. The chain has TRBV29-1 and TRBJ2-3; D is possibly TRBD1 (6 bases). Germline CDR1 and CDR2: SQVTM and ANQGSEA. There are 12 residues in the CDR3. Trimming took off 8 bases at V and 6 bases at J, with 15 bases between the two ends. This CDR3 is CSIRTVGDTQYF. CDR3 sequence (DNA): TGCAGCATTCGGACAGTTGGGGATACGCAGTATTTT.

This clonotype appeared many times. This chain uses TRBV20-1 with TRBJ1-2, with no clear D. The CDR3 runs to 15 residues. Germline lookup yields CDR1 DFQATT and CDR2 SNEGSKA (reference sequence). Deletions cut 5 bases from V and 8 bases from J, with 24 bases between. The CDR3 sequence: CSAPIPRRRQTGYTF. The CDR3 DNA sequence: TGCAGTGCTCCAATCCCGCGACGGAGACAAACAGGCTACACCTTC.

This clonotype was seen ten or more times. The J gene is TRBJ1-1, the V gene TRBV20-1; perhaps TRBD1 as D (5 bases). Germline CDR1 DFQATT, CDR2 SNEGSKA (reference sequence). V was cut by 0 bases and J by 5 bases, with 10 bases left in between. The CDR3 is 13 residues long. The CDR3 DNA is TGCAGTGCTAGAGATCTGGGGCAGACTGAAGCTTTCTTT. Its translation: CSARDLGQTEAFF.